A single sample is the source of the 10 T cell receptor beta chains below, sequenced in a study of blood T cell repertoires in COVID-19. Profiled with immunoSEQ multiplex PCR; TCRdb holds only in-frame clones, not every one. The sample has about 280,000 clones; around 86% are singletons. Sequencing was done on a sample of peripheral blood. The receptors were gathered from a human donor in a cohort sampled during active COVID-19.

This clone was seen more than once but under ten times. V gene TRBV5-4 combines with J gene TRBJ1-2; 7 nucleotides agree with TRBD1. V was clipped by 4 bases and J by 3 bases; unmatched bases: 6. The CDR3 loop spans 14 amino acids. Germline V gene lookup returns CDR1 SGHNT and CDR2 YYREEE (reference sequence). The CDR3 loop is CASSPFRGDYGYTF. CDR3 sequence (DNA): TGTGCCAGCAGCCCCTTCAGGGGGGACTATGGCTACACCTTC.

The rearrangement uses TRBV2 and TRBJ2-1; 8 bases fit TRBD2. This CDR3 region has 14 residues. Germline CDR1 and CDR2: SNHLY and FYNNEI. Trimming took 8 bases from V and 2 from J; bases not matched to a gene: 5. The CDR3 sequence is CASPGLETYNEQFF. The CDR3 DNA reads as TGTGCCAGCCCGGGACTAGAGACCTACAATGAGCAGTTCTTC.

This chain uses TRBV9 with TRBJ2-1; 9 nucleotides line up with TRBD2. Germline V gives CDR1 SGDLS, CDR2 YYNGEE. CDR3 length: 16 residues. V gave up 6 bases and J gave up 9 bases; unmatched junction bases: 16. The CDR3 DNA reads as TGTGCCAGCACCCCCGACATAGTAGCGGGAGAGGGTGAGCAGTTCTTC. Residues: CASTPDIVAGEGEQFF.

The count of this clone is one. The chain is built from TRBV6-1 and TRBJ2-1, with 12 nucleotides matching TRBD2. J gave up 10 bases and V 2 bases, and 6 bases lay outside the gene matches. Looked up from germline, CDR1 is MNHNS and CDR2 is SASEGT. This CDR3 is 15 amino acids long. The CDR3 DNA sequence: TGTGCCAGCAGTGAAATGCTAGCGGGAGGGGGGGAGCAGTTCTTC. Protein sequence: CASSEMLAGGGEQFF.

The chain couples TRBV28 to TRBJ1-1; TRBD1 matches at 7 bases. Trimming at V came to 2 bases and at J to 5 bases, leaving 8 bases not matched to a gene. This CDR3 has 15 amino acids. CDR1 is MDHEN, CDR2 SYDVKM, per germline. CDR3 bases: TGTGCCAGCAGTTTACCGGGACAGCCAGGGACTGAAGCTTTCTTT. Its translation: CASSLPGQPGTEAFF.

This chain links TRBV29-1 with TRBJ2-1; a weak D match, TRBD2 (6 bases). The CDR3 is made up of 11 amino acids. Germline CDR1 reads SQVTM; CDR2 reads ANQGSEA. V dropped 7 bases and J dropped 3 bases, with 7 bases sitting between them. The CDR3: CSAGSYNEQFF. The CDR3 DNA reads TGCAGCGCCGGGAGCTACAATGAGCAGTTCTTC.

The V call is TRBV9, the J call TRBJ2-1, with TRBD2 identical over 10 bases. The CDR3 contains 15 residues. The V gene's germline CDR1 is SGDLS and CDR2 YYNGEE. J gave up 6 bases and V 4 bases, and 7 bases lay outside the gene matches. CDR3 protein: CASSPVAGGPNEQFF. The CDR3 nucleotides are TGTGCCAGCAGCCCTGTAGCGGGAGGTCCCAATGAGCAGTTCTTC.

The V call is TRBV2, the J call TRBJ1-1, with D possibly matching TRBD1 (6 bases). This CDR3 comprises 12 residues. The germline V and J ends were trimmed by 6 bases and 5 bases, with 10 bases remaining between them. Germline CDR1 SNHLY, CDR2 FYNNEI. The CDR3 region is CASRRGGTEAFF. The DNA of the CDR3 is TGTGCCAGCAGGAGGGGGGGAACTGAAGCTTTCTTT.

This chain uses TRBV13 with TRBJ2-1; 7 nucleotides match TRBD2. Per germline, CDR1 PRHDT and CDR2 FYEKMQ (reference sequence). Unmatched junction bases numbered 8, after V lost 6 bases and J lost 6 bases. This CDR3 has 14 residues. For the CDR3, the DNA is TGTGCCAGCAGTCCGCGACTAGCAGCCAATGAGCAGTTCTTC. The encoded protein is CASSPRLAANEQFF.

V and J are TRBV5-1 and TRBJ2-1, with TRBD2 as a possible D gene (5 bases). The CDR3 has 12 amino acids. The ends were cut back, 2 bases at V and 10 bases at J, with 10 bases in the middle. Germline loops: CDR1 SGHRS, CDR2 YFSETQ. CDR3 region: CASSFGELEQFF. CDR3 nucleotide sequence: TGCGCCAGCAGCTTCGGGGAGTTAGAGCAGTTCTTC.